A single sample is the source of the 11 T cell receptor beta chains below, sequenced in a study of radiotherapy plus CTLA-4 blockade in lung cancer (dated by TCRdb to the late 2010s). Receptor amplification or capture employed the immunoSEQ multiplex PCR assay. The table comes from immuneACCESS by way of TCRdb, which keeps in-frame sequences with V and J called. Part of the clones is missing from these tables; in studies checked, under half for an unresolved V gene and the rest for unknown reasons. Counted in this sample were about 40,000 clones; about 86% of them appeared once. The biggest ten clones account for less than 25% of the sample. This specimen consisted of peripheral blood, obtained from a patient treated with radiotherapy plus ipilimumab. These receptors were collected from a human donor with non-small cell lung cancer whose response to radiotherapy plus ipilimumab could not be evaluated.

The rearrangement links TRBV19 to TRBJ1-5; 9 bases fit TRBD1. The CDR3 sequence is 16 residues long. The V gene end was trimmed by 5 bases and the J gene end by 2 bases; junction bases not matched to a gene: 7. CDR1 is LNHDA and CDR2 is SQIVND in the germline V gene (reference sequence). CDR3 protein: CASSPGTGWGNQPQHF. DNA for the CDR3: TGTGCCAGTAGTCCCGGGACAGGGTGGGGCAATCAGCCCCAGCATTTT.

The sample holds one count of this clone. The rearrangement uses TRBV4-2 and TRBJ2-1, with D perhaps matching TRBD1 (5 bases). The germline V gene has CDR1 LGHNA and CDR2 YNFKEQ. V lost 3 bases and J lost 7, with 16 bases in between. The CDR3 covers 15 residues. The CDR3 protein is CASSQTHLGENEQFF. CDR3 in DNA: TGTGCCAGCAGCCAGACCCATCTAGGGGAAAATGAGCAGTTCTTC.

The chain uses TRBV11-2 and TRBJ2-2; D is perhaps TRBD2 (6 bases). Looked up from germline, CDR1 is SGHAT and CDR2 is FQNNGV. The CDR3 has 16 amino acids. V was clipped by 5 bases and J by 2 bases, with 15 bases between them. CDR3 in amino acids: CASSRGGEINTGELFF. CDR3 nucleotides: TGTGCCAGCAGCCGAGGAGGGGAGATAAACACCGGGGAGCTGTTTTTT.

The V gene is TRBV10-3, the J gene TRBJ1-1, with 9 positions matching TRBD1. The CDR3 is made up of 13 amino acids. The germline gives CDR1 ENHRY, CDR2 SYGVKD. V lost 7 bases, J lost 4 bases, and 4 bases stayed unmatched. CDR3 amino acids: CAINRGQGTEAFF. DNA of the CDR3: TGTGCCATCAACAGGGGACAGGGCACTGAAGCTTTCTTT.

The chain employs TRBV28 and TRBJ2-3; 7 nucleotides line up with TRBD2. CDR1 and CDR2 (germline): MDHEN, SYDVKM. The CDR3 is 14 amino acids. Unmatched junction bases numbered 4, after V lost 3 bases and J lost 4 bases. The CDR3 here is CASSFRGVADTQYF. The CDR3 DNA reads as TGTGCCAGCAGTTTTCGGGGGGTCGCAGATACGCAGTATTTT.

This clone was seen just once. The chain combines TRBV7-2 with TRBJ2-5; possible D gene TRBD1, 7 bases. This CDR3 has 17 amino acids. The V end lost 7 bases, the J end lost 5 bases, and 26 bases lay between the germline ends. Per germline, CDR1 SGHTA and CDR2 FQGNSA. Written as DNA, the CDR3 is TGTGCCAGCACCCCCTCGAGGCGGATAGCAGGGGGGGAGACCCAGTACTTC. Protein: CASTPSRRIAGGETQYF.

This sequence joins TRBV6-6 and TRBJ2-7; tentatively, D is TRBD2 (6 bases). Trimming took off 7 bases at V and 3 bases at J, with 22 bases between the two ends. Germline CDR1 is MNHNY and CDR2 is SVGAGI (reference sequence). The CDR3 extends over 16 amino acids. In nucleotides, the CDR3 is TGTGCCAGCACCGGACTACTGACCCCCGGAGGCTACGAGCAGTACTTC. It yields the protein CASTGLLTPGGYEQYF.

The rearrangement uses TRBV7-3 and TRBJ2-3; 7 bases match TRBD2. Germline values: CDR1 SGHTA, CDR2 FQGTGA. The CDR3 totals 14 residues. V was clipped by 5 bases and J by 4 bases; unmatched bases: 6. The CDR3 sequence: CASSGTGGADTQYF. In DNA form, the CDR3 reads TGTGCCAGCAGCGGAACGGGAGGTGCAGATACGCAGTATTTT.

The chain has TRBV7-9 and TRBJ1-1; no reliable D call. Germline V lookup: CDR1 SEHNR, CDR2 FQNEAQ (reference sequence). The V gene lost 5 bases and the J gene lost 1 base, with 20 bases spanning the gap. The CDR3 consists of 17 residues. The CDR3 loop reads CASSLSLWRGSNTEAFF. Here the CDR3 DNA reads TGTGCCAGCAGCCTAAGTCTTTGGCGGGGTTCGAACACTGAAGCTTTCTTT.

The V and J genes are TRBV2 and TRBJ2-5; TRBD1 matches 7 bases. CDR1 SNHLY and CDR2 FYNNEI come from the germline V gene. The ends lost 4 bases at V and 7 bases at J; junction bases unmatched: 6. The CDR3 spans 13 residues. The CDR3 reads CASSATGFGTQYF. CDR3 sequence (DNA): TGTGCCAGCAGTGCGACAGGGTTCGGGACCCAGTACTTC.

The gene calls are TRBV5-1 and TRBJ2-2; TRBD2 agrees at 7 bases. After removal of 0 bases from V and 5 bases from J, the junction contained 4 bases not matched to a gene. Germline CDR1 reads SGHRS; CDR2 reads YFSETQ. This CDR3 region has 15 residues. The CDR3, as DNA: TGCGCCAGCAGCTTGGGACTAGCAAGAACCGGGGAGCTGTTTTTT. It encodes CASSLGLARTGELFF.